This T cell receptor (beta chain) came from a study of T cell repertoires in cytomegalovirus infection. Turning to the study itself: Through public TCR beta signatures, both CMV infection and matching HLA type were indicated.

The table lists this clonotype with many counts. Germline-derived CDR1 and CDR2 are SGHTA and FQGNSA. Trimming at V came to 4 bases and at J to 1 base, leaving 5 bases not matched to a gene. The CDR3 runs to 15 residues. TCRdb analysed the reads with MiXCR anew, one entry per CDR3 protein. The sample includes about 200,000 distinct CDR3 sequences, roughly 9.8% of them seen just once. The chain has TRBV7-2 and TRBJ2-7; 9 bases agree with TRBD2. The TCR sequence derives from a human donor in good health (CMV status not recorded). Some clones in this sample may be carry-over from other donors' samples. Material for sequencing was PBMCs. The CDR3 region has the DNA TGTGCCAGCAGCTCTGCGGGAGGGGGGTCCTACGAGCAGTACTTC. The encoded protein is CASSSAGGGSYEQYF.